This entry features one TCR beta chain sequence. A clone one base away is much larger, so this may be a read error. The second PCR ran roughly 6 to 11 cycles with a sample-barcoded 5' primer and J-beta primers. TCRdb recomputed calls from the 5' RACE reads with MiXCR, one row per CDR3 protein. The sample has 600,000 or so distinct CDR3 sequences; less than 35% are singletons. This sample is drawn from a study of blood T cells in healthy people across ages. Germline V gene lookup returns CDR1 DFQATT and CDR2 SNEGSKA (reference sequence). This CDR3 contains 13 residues. V lost 3 bases and J 6 bases, leaving 12 bases between the germline ends.

The chain employs TRBV20-1 and TRBJ1-5; D gene ambiguous. Sequenced input: blood. This TCR was sampled from a woman aged 80 or over in good health. CDR3 sequence: CSARGGNSQPQHF. As DNA, the CDR3 is TGCAGTGCTAGGGGAGGGAACAGTCAGCCCCAGCATTTT.